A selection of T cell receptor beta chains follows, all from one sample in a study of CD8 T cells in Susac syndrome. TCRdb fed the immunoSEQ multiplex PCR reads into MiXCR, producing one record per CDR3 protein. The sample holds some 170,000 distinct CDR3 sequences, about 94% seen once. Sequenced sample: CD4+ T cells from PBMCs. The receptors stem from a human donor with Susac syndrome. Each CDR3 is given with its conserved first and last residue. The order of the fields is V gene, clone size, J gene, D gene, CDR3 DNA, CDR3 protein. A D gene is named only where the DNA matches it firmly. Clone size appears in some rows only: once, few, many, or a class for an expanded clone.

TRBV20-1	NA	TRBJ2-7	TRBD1	TGCAGTGCTAGGGGAGGGACAGGGAGCTCCTACGAGCAGTACTTC	CSARGGTGSSYEQYF
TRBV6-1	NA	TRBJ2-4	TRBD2	TGTGCCAGCAGTGCACTAGCGGGGGTAGCCAAAAACATTCAGTACTTC	CASSALAGVAKNIQYF
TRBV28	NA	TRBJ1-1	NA	TGTGCCAGCAGGATCGAGCGGAGGGGCACTGAAGCTTTCTTT	CASRIERRGTEAFF
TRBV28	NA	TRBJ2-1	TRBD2	TGTGCCAGCAGTTCCCCCAGCGGGAGAGGCAATGAGCAGTTCTTC	CASSSPSGRGNEQFF
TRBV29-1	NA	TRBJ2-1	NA	TGCAGCGTTGGCCGGACAGCCTACAATGAGCAGTTCTTC	CSVGRTAYNEQFF
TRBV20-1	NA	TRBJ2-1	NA	TGCAGTGCTAGATACGGGGGCTTTAATGAGCAGTTCTTC	CSARYGGFNEQFF
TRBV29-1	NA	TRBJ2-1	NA	TGCAGCGGAGATACAGGGAATGAGCAGTTCTTC	CSGDTGNEQFF
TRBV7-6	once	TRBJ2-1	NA	TGTGCCAGCAGCTTAGCCACCCAGGATAACCCAAGTTTCTATGAGCAGTTCTTC	CASSLATQDNPSFYEQFF
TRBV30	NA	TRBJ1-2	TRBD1	TGTGCCTGGAGTGTACGGGAAGGGGGCAGAACCTTC	CAWSVREGGRTF
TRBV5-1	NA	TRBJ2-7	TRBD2	TGCGCCAGCAGAGTGGATGGGACTAGCGGGTACCCATACGAGCAGTACTTC	CASRVDGTSGYPYEQYF
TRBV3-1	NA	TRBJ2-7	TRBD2	TGTGCCAGCAGCCAAGTTGGGGGGGGCGAGCAGTACTTC	CASSQVGGGEQYF
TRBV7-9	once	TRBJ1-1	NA	TGTGCCAGCAGCTTAGGGGAGACGAACACTGAAGCTTTCTTT	CASSLGETNTEAFF
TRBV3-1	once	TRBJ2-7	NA	TGTGCCAGCAGCCAAGATGGGGCCGGTCGAGGGCAGTACTTC	CASSQDGAGRGQYF
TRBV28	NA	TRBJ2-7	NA	TGTGCCAGCAGTACGGGACTGTTAAACTACGAGCAGTACTTC	CASSTGLLNYEQYF
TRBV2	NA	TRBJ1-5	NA	TGTGCCAGCAGTGAGGACAGATATCAGCCCCAGCATTTT	CASSEDRYQPQHF
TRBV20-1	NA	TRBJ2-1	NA	TGCAGTGCTACCCCGGGTGACAGCTCCTACAATGAGCAGTTCTTC	CSATPGDSSYNEQFF
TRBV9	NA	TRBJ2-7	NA	TGTGCCAGCAGCGAGGGCCCCATGTTCGGGGGATTTTACGAGCAGTACTTC	CASSEGPMFGGFYEQYF
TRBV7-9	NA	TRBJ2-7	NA	TGTGCCAGCAGCCCTTATAAAGGGGGGGAGGCTACGGTCTACGAGCAGTACTTC	CASSPYKGGEATVYEQYF
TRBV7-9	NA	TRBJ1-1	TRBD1	TGTGCCAGCAGCCGGGACAGCCTGGGCACTGAAGCTTTCTTT	CASSRDSLGTEAFF
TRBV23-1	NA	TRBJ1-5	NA	TGCGCCAGCAGTCATCGTTTTGAGGGAACTCAGCCCCAGCATTTT	CASSHRFEGTQPQHF
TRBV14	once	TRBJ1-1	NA	TGTGCCAGCAGGAAGCAGGCGAACACTGAAGCTTTCTTT	CASRKQANTEAFF
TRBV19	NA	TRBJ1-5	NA	TGTGCCAGTAGTCGGACACCGGGCAATCAGCCCCAGCATTTT	CASSRTPGNQPQHF
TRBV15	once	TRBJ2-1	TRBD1	TGTGCCACCAGCAGAGGAGAAACAGGGGTCACCTACAATGAGCAGTTCTTC	CATSRGETGVTYNEQFF